A single sample gave rise to the 21 T cell receptor beta chains below, sequenced in a study of Ad26.COV2.S vaccination and SARS-CoV-2 variants. TCRdb's table, derived via immunoSEQ multiplex PCR, lists solely in-frame clones and lacks some. The sample includes 380,000 or so clones, roughly nine tenths seen only once; the top ten take around 6.4%. Indicated treatment: 15 to 20 received Ad26.COV2.S at low or high dose, single or two shots; five or six received placebo; per-sample allocation not given. Day 63 after the first injection of vaccine or placebo was the sampling time. This material consisted of peripheral blood, taken in a trial of Ad26.COV2.S vaccine versus placebo. Every receptor here comes from a person between 18 and 65 years old who received the Ad26.COV2.S COVID-19 vaccine or a placebo.

The gene calls are TRBV7-9 and TRBJ2-5; 8 bases align to TRBD1. Germline CDR1 is SEHNR and CDR2 is FQNEAQ (reference sequence). The CDR3 is made up of 14 amino acids. The trim removed 6 bases at V and 2 bases at J, leaving 5 bases unmatched. In DNA form, the CDR3 reads TGTGCCAGCAGTTCCAACAGGGGGCAAGAGACCCAGTACTTC. Translated: CASSSNRGQETQYF.

The genes are TRBV5-1 and TRBJ2-1, with 12 bases fitting TRBD2. The germline gives CDR1 SGHRS, CDR2 YFSETQ. With V trimmed by 3 bases and J by 9 bases, 7 bases remained unmatched. This CDR3 spans 15 amino acids. DNA of the CDR3: TGCGCCAGCAGCTCCGTGGCTAGCGGGAGGGGTGAGCAGTTCTTC. It translates to CASSSVASGRGEQFF.

In DNA, the CDR3 is TGTGCCAGCAGTGTGGAACTAGCGGGAGGCAATGAGCAGTTCTTC. This codes for CASSVELAGGNEQFF. V gene TRBV6-4 combines with J gene TRBJ2-1; 12 bases agree with TRBD2. V was clipped by 4 bases and J by 6 bases; unmatched bases: 4. CDR3 length: 15 amino acids. The germline gives CDR1 MRHNA, CDR2 SNTAGT.

The rearrangement joins TRBV5-4 to TRBJ2-5, with D hard to call. This CDR3 spans 13 amino acids. Germline V gives CDR1 SGHNT, CDR2 YYREEE (reference sequence). With 3 bases removed from V and 1 base from J, the gap between germline ends came to 7 bases. The CDR3 region is CASSWPPQETQYF. The CDR3 coding sequence is TGTGCCAGCAGCTGGCCACCCCAAGAGACCCAGTACTTC.

The chain links TRBV5-1 to TRBJ2-2; 8 bases line up with TRBD2. The CDR3 is 16 residues long. Looked up from germline, CDR1 is SGHRS and CDR2 is YFSETQ. V shed 4 bases, J shed 7 bases, and the junction held 12 bases outside the gene matches. CDR3 region: CASSRRWAGGVGELFF. The CDR3 bases are TGCGCCAGCAGCCGCCGGTGGGCGGGAGGAGTCGGGGAGCTGTTTTTT.

The chain has TRBV6-5 and TRBJ2-7; 7 bases match TRBD1. This CDR3 has 13 residues. Germline V gene sequence: CDR1 MNHEY, CDR2 SVGAGI. J lost 4 bases, V lost 10 bases, and 10 bases had no gene match. The CDR3 here is CAIKDRVGYEQYF. The CDR3 DNA reads TGTGCCATCAAAGACAGGGTGGGGTACGAGCAGTACTTC.

This clone is a singleton in its sample. The V gene is TRBV2, the J gene TRBJ2-7; TRBD1 aligns across 9 bases. J gave up 3 bases and V 8 bases, and 8 bases lay outside the gene matches. CDR1 and CDR2 (germline): SNHLY, FYNNEI. This CDR3 region has 14 residues. The CDR3 bases are TGTGCCAGCGAAACCGGGACAGGGAACTACGAGCAGTACTTC. The encoded protein is CASETGTGNYEQYF.

CDR3 region: CASSLGPAGDYEQYF. As DNA, the CDR3 is TGTGCCAGCAGCTTAGGGCCAGCGGGGGACTACGAGCAGTACTTC. This chain connects TRBV7-6 to TRBJ2-7, with TRBD2 matching over 8 bases. This CDR3 spans 15 amino acids. The ends lost 1 base at V and 3 bases at J; junction bases unmatched: 5. CDR1 and CDR2 from the germline V gene are SGHVS and FNYEAQ.

This clone was seen only once. The chain couples TRBV20-1 to TRBJ1-5; D remains ambiguous. The V and J ends lost 3 bases and 5 bases respectively, with 14 bases between them. The CDR3 runs to 14 residues. Germline assignment: CDR1 DFQATT and CDR2 SNEGSKA (reference sequence). Here the CDR3 reads CSASAKATDQPQHF. The CDR3 DNA reads as TGCAGTGCTAGTGCAAAGGCAACCGATCAGCCCCAGCATTTT.

This chain joins TRBV18 and TRBJ2-2; D is uncertain. CDR1 is KGHSH and CDR2 is LQKENI in the germline V gene. V lost 6 bases and J lost 5, with 10 bases in between. CDR3 length: 13 amino acids. The CDR3: CASSLSWTGELFF. The CDR3 DNA sequence: TGTGCCAGCTCCCTTTCTTGGACCGGGGAGCTGTTTTTT. Full variable domain (outside the CDR3, taken from reference TRBV18 and TRBJ2-2): NAGVMQNPRHLVRRRGQEARLRCSPMKGHSHVYWYRQLPEEGLKFMVYLQKENIIDESGMPKERFSAEFPKEGPSILRIQQVVRGDSAAYFCASSLSWTGELFFGEGSRLTVL.

V usage is TRBV4-2 and J usage is TRBJ1-1; D uncertain. V dropped 2 bases and J dropped 4 bases, with 17 bases sitting between them. CDR1 and CDR2 from the germline V gene are LGHNA and YNFKEQ. CDR3 length equals 16 residues. The CDR3 nucleotides are TGTGCCAGCAGCCAACGAGGAGTTGGGTCTGGCACTGAAGCTTTCTTT. Translating gives CASSQRGVGSGTEAFF.

The chain carries TRBV24-1 and TRBJ2-1; TRBD2 might be the D (5 bases). Germline CDR1 and CDR2: KGHDR and SFDVKD. Trimming removed 5 bases from V and 12 bases from J, with 16 bases in between. There are 13 residues in the CDR3. The CDR3 sequence: CATSAKDGKGQFF. CDR3 bases: TGTGCCACCAGTGCCAAAGACGGGAAGGGGCAGTTCTTC.

CDR3 nucleotides: TGTGCCAGCAGTTTGGCCGGGACAGACTACGAGCAGTACTTC. Translated, it gives CASSLAGTDYEQYF. V usage is TRBV6-5 and J usage is TRBJ2-7; TRBD1 matches 7 bases. The CDR3 has 14 amino acids. The germline V gene encodes CDR1 MNHEY and CDR2 SVGAGI. The trim removed 4 bases at V and 3 bases at J, leaving 6 bases unmatched.

The rearrangement uses TRBV3-1 (or the pseudogene TRBV3-2) and TRBJ2-2, with 12 bases lining up with TRBD2. Germline lookup yields CDR1 LGHDT and CDR2 YNNKEL (reference sequence). Trimming removed 1 base from V and 6 bases from J; junction bases left unmatched: 6. CDR3 size: 17 residues. CDR3: CASSQASGRVGPGELFF. The CDR3, as DNA: TGTGCCAGCAGCCAAGCTAGCGGGAGGGTCGGACCCGGGGAGCTGTTTTTT.

The chain is built from TRBV10-3 and TRBJ1-5; 9 bases are shared with TRBD1. V shed 3 bases and J 0 bases; nucleotides not matched to a gene: 12. CDR3 length: 19 residues. Germline V gene data show CDR1 as ENHRY and CDR2 as SYGVKD. The CDR3 loop is CAISEPGQGPETSNQPQHF. The CDR3, as DNA: TGTGCCATCAGTGAACCGGGACAGGGTCCCGAAACTAGCAATCAGCCCCAGCATTTT.

The CDR3 sequence: CASRTGNTGELFF. In DNA form, the CDR3 reads TGTGCCAGCAGGACAGGGAACACCGGGGAGCTGTTTTTT. The rearrangement links TRBV28 to TRBJ2-2, with D perhaps TRBD1 (6 bases). CDR3 length: 13 amino acids. The V and J ends lost 6 bases and 1 base respectively, with 6 bases between them. Germline assignment: CDR1 MDHEN and CDR2 SYDVKM.

The chain is built from TRBV5-8 and TRBJ1-4; 11 bases match TRBD1. This CDR3 is 17 amino acids long. V was pared by 6 bases and J by 1 base, with 8 bases of the junction left unmatched. CDR1 and CDR2 (germline): SGHTS, YDEGEE. Written as DNA, the CDR3 is TGTGCCAGCATGAAAGGACAGGGGGCGCAAACTAATGAAAAACTGTTTTTT. Translated, it gives CASMKGQGAQTNEKLFF.

J is TRBJ1-4 and V is TRBV18, with a weak D call TRBD1 (5 bases). In germline, CDR1 is KGHSH, CDR2 LQKENI. The CDR3 is 15 residues long. V lost 3 bases and J lost 3, with 11 bases in between. The DNA of the CDR3 is TGTGCCAGCTCACCGACGGGGCCCCCTAATGAAAAACTGTTTTTT. It specifies CASSPTGPPNEKLFF.

This clone showed up just a few times. The chain couples TRBV6-5 to TRBJ2-7; D is ambiguous. V was shortened by 6 bases and J by 2 bases, with 14 bases between the two germline ends. Per the germline V gene, CDR1 is MNHEY and CDR2 is SVGAGI. The CDR3 sequence is 14 residues long. This CDR3 reads CASRSTYSPYEQYF. The CDR3 DNA is TGTGCCAGCAGGTCCACATATTCTCCCTACGAGCAGTACTTC.

The chain uses TRBV4-3 and TRBJ1-1; unclear D gene. The ends were cut back, 0 bases at V and 5 bases at J, with 4 bases in the middle. CDR3 length equals 12 residues. Germline V gene sequence: CDR1 LGHNA, CDR2 YSLEER. CDR3 sequence reads: CASSQDRTEAFF. CDR3 in DNA: TGCGCCAGCAGCCAAGATAGGACTGAAGCTTTCTTT.

The chain carries TRBV30 and TRBJ1-1, with D unresolved. CDR1 and CDR2 from the germline V gene are GTSNPN and SVGIG (reference sequence). This CDR3 is 13 amino acids long. The ends were cut back, 1 base at V and 0 bases at J, with 6 bases in the middle. CDR3 in amino acids: CAWSADLNTEAFF. The DNA of the CDR3 is TGTGCCTGGAGTGCGGACTTGAACACTGAAGCTTTCTTT.